The 3 T cell receptor beta chains listed next were all sequenced from one sample in a study of T cells in Graves' hyperthyroidism and ophthalmopathy (dated by TCRdb to the late 2010s). Library preparation employed multiplex PCR. For sequencing, an Illumina HiSeq 2000 was employed. The TCR beta CDR3 regions were amplified from the RNA transcripts. A first-round RT-PCR of the TCR CDR3 used the HTBI primer set with the Qiagen OneStep RT-PCR kit. Using fastp trimming at Q25 and MiXCR clonotype assembly, TCRdb reanalyzed the public sequencing data and kept in-frame beta chains. A single entry per CDR3 protein holds the most common genes and DNA from its merged rows. Across this sample there are around 700,000 distinct CDR3 sequences, with roughly a third seen only once. Roughly 30% of the sample lies in the top ten. Material: blood. Receptors originate from a woman aged 40 to 50 with Graves' hyperthyroidism.

For the CDR3, the DNA is TGTGCCAGCAGTTTTCTCCGGGACAGGGGTTGCAAGCCCCAGCATTTT. It translates to CASSFLRDRGCKPQHF. The chain uses TRBV6-6 and TRBJ1-5, with TRBD1 matching 10 bases. Trimming at V came to 4 bases and at J to 8 bases, leaving 11 bases not matched to a gene. CDR3 length: 16 amino acids. Germline lookup yields CDR1 MNHNY and CDR2 SVGAGI (reference sequence).

This clonotype came up a few times. The rearrangement uses TRBV6-5 and TRBJ2-7, with a weak D call TRBD2 (5 bases). The germline V and J ends were trimmed by 6 bases and 7 bases, with 13 bases remaining between them. CDR3 length: 12 amino acids. Per the germline V gene, CDR1 is MNHEY and CDR2 is SVGAGI. The CDR3 loop reads CASSYTRREQYF. CDR3 DNA sequence: TGTGCCAGCAGCTATACTAGGCGGGAGCAGTACTTC.

This clonotype was detected ten times or more. The chain couples TRBV29-1 to TRBJ1-1, with D uncertain. The CDR3 runs 13 residues. Germline lookup yields CDR1 SQVTM and CDR2 ANQGSEA. The CDR3 protein is CSESQQTNTEAFF. The CDR3 coding sequence is TGCAGTGAATCTCAGCAAACAAACACTGAAGCTTTCTTT.